The TCR beta chain described here comes from a study of cytomegalovirus exposure and HLA in healthy donors. A note on this clone: Its antigen is currently unknown.

Whole-study findings and limits: CMV antigen specificity of a few CMV-associated chains was confirmed in vitro.

The data were produced by immunoSEQ multiplex PCR, yet TCRdb's version contains in-frame clones alone and is incomplete. The repertoire holds 180,000 or so clones, roughly 84% seen once, with roughly 12% in the top ten. This CDR3 has 18 amino acids. Trimming took 0 bases from V and 4 from J; bases not matched to a gene: 13. CDR1 is LGHNA and CDR2 is YNFKEQ in the germline V gene. The chain employs TRBV4-2 and TRBJ1-1; 8 nucleotides agree with TRBD1. The receptor comes from a woman between 25 and 40 years old in good health and CMV-seropositive. The sample taken for sequencing was PBMCs. The CDR3 region has the DNA TGTGCCAGCAGCCAAGACCGGGACAGGACCTTCGGCGGCACTGAAGCTTTCTTT. Translating it yields CASSQDRDRTFGGTEAFF.